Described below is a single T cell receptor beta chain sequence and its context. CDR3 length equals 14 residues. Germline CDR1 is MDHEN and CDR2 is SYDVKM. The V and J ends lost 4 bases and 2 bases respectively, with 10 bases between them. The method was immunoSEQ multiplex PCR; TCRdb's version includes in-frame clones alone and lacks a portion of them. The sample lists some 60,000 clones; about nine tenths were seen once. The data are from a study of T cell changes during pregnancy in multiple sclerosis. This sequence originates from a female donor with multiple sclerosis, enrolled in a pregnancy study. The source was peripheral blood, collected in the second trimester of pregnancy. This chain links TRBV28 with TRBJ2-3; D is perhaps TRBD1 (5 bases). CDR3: CASSSAGPTDTQYF. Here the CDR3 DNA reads TGTGCCAGCAGTTCGGCAGGGCCCACAGATACGCAGTATTTT.